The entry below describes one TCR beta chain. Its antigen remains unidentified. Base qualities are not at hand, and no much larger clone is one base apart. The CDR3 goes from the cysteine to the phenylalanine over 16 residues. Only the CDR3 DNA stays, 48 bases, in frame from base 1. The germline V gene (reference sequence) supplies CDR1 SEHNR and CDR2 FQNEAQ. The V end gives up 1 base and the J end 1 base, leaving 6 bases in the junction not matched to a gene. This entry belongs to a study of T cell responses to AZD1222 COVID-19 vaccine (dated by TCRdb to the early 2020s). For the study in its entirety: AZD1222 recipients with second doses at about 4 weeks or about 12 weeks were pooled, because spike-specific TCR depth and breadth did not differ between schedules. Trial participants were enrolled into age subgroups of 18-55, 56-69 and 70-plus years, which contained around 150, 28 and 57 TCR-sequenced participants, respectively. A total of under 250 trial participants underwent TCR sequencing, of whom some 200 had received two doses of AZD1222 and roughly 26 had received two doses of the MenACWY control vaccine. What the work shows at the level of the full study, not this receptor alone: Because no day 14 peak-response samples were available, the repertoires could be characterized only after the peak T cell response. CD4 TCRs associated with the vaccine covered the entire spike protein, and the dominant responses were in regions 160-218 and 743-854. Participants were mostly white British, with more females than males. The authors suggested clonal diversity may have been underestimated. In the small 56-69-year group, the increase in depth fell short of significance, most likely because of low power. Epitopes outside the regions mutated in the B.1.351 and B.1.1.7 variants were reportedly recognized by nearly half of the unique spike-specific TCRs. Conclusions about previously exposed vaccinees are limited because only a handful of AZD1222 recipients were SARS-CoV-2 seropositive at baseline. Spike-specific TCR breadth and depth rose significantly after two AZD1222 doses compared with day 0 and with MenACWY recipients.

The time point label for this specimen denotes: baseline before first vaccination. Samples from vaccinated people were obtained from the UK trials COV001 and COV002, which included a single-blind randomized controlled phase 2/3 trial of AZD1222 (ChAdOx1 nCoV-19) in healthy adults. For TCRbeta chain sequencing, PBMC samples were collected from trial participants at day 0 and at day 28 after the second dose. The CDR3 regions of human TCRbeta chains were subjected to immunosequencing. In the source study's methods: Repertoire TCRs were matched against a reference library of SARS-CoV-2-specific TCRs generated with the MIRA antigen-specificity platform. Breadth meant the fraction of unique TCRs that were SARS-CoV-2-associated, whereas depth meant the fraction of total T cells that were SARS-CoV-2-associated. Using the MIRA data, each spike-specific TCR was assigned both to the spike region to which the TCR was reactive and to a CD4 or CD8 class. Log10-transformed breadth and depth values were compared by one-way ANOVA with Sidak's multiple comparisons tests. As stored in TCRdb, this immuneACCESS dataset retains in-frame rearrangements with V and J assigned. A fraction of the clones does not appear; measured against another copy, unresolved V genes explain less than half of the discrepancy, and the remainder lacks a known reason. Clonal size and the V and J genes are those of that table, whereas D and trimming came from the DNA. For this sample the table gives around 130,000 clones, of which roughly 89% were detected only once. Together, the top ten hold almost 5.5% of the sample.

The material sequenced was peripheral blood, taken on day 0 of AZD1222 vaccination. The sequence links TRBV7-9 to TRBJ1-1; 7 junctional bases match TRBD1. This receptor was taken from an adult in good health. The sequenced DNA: TGTGCCAGCAGCTTAGTTCAATGGACAGGGAACACTGAAGCTTTCTTT. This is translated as CASSLVQWTGNTEAFF.